This T cell receptor (beta chain) was observed in a study of T cell responses to AZD1222 COVID-19 vaccine. V gave up 5 bases and J gave up 4 bases; unmatched junction bases: 7. Germline V gene sequence: CDR1 SEHNR, CDR2 FQNEAQ (reference sequence). CDR3 length equals 14 residues. Study-wide results and caveats: Repertoires in all cases were sampled only once the peak T cell response had passed. Most donors were white British and more were female, and clonal diversity was possibly underestimated. Spike was spanned by vaccine-associated CD4 TCRs, with dominance at 160-218 and 743-854.

A remark on this clone: Its target is not known.

Repertoires were generated with immunoSEQ multiplex PCR, while TCRdb's copy carries only in-frame clones and drops some. The sample includes about 56,000 clones, approximately 80% seen only once; the top ten take approximately 5%. Material: peripheral blood, obtained 28 days after the second AZD1222 dose. This chain uses TRBV7-9 with TRBJ2-7; the match to TRBD1 covers 8 bases. This clonotype was sampled from an adult who received the AZD1222 COVID-19 vaccine. The DNA of the CDR3 is TGTGCCAGCAGCCTTGGACAGGGATGGTACGAGCAGTACTTC. Protein sequence: CASSLGQGWYEQYF.